A single sample gave rise to the 6 T cell receptor beta chains below, sequenced in a study of cytomegalovirus exposure and HLA in healthy donors. Sequenced by immunoSEQ multiplex PCR; TCRdb stores in-frame clones only, minus some. The repertoire holds 150,000 to 200,000 clones, with roughly three quarters as singletons. The sample consisted of PBMCs. All receptors derive from a woman in her twenties or thirties in good health and CMV-seronegative.

The chain uses TRBV30 and TRBJ1-6; 9 bases match TRBD1. V trimming: 2 bases; J trimming: 7 bases; junction bases outside the gene matches: 6. Germline CDR1 GTSNPN, CDR2 SVGIG (reference sequence). This CDR3 has 15 residues. CDR3 DNA sequence: TGTGCCTGGAGTCCACAGGGGGCGAAGAATTCACCCCTCCACTTT. Translation: CAWSPQGAKNSPLHF.

V and J are TRBV30 and TRBJ2-3, with 9 bases that match TRBD2. J gave up 7 bases and V 4 bases, and 9 bases lay outside the gene matches. The CDR3 spans 14 residues. CDR1 and CDR2 from the germline V gene are GTSNPN and SVGIG (reference sequence). CDR3 nucleotide sequence: TGTGCCTGGACAACCGGGACTAGCCCAAATACGCAGTATTTT. As protein: CAWTTGTSPNTQYF.

Notes on this clone: The same CDR3 arises from other DNA sequences in this sample as well. This sequence joins TRBV5-1 and TRBJ1-3; D is unclear. The CDR3 has 15 residues. V was clipped by 0 bases and J by 0 bases, with 7 bases between them. CDR1 SGHRS and CDR2 YFSETQ come from the germline V gene. CDR3 coding DNA: TGCGCCAGCAGCTTGGGAGGGCACTCTGGAAACACCATATATTTT. It translates to CASSLGGHSGNTIYF.

The gene calls are TRBV9 and TRBJ2-2; 9 bases are a match to TRBD1. J gave up 2 bases and V 4 bases, and 6 bases lay outside the gene matches. Germline assignment: CDR1 SGDLS and CDR2 YYNGEE. The CDR3 spans 16 residues. The CDR3 nucleotides read TGTGCCAGCAGCACGCGGACAGGGGCTAACACCGGGGAGCTGTTTTTT. This codes for CASSTRTGANTGELFF.

The V and J genes are TRBV5-6 and TRBJ1-3; a weak D match, TRBD1 (5 bases). The length of the CDR3 is 14 residues. Germline V gene data show CDR1 as SGHDT and CDR2 as YYEEEE. The V gene lost 7 bases and the J gene lost 7 bases, with 18 bases spanning the gap. CDR3 sequence: CASFLQGLVNTIYF. The CDR3 DNA sequence: TGTGCCAGCTTTCTCCAGGGTCTGGTCAACACCATATATTTT.

The chain employs TRBV5-1 and TRBJ1-2; 8 positions match TRBD1. After removal of 0 bases from V and 7 bases from J, the junction contained 5 bases not matched to a gene. CDR1 is SGHRS, CDR2 YFSETQ, per germline. CDR3 size: 14 residues. The CDR3 DNA follows: TGCGCCAGCAGCTTGGCCACGGACAGGGCTGGCTACACCTTC. It specifies CASSLATDRAGYTF.